This T cell receptor (beta chain) comes out of a study of cytomegalovirus exposure and HLA in healthy donors (dated by TCRdb to 2017 to 2019). With regard to the full study: According to an earlier analysis of 587 of the donors, 150 million to 200 million T cells yielded 117 million unique TCR beta sequences and about 300 Gb of sequence data. Among the roughly 390 genotyped donors, approximately 82% belonged to the genetic ancestry cluster associated with self-reported Caucasian donors. Typing coverage varied by locus: roughly 620-640 donors for A, B, C, DRB1 and DQB1; around 560 for DQA1; more than 600 for DPA1; more than 450 for DPB1. Donor age, sex, ethnicity and CMV serostatus were compiled alongside the repertoire data. A later analysis re-analyzed previously published TCR beta repertoires from about 600 donors and added high-resolution HLA genotyping to study TCR occurrence patterns. In a later genetic analysis, genome-wide SNP genotypes for about three fifths of the 666 donors were used, and that subset was treated as a discovery cohort. Every repertoire in the discovery cohort had been generated on one and the same sequencing platform. An earlier analysis of a few hundred of the donors applied high-throughput TCR beta sequencing to assess whether each TCR beta V gene segment acted as functional or pseudogenic. Using immunosequencing, the study profiled T cell repertoires from 666 subjects and related those repertoires to cytomegalovirus serostatus. HLA typing covered class I and class II loci at four-digit resolution. The aim of the study was to test whether cataloging public T cell receptors could identify signatures of past pathogen exposure. To predict cytomegalovirus infection status, the study combined high-throughput TCR immunosequencing, statistical association of individual TCRs with disease status, and machine learning. An early release that covered about 640 HLA-typed donors contained approximately 300 gigabases of sequencing data and 70 million to 100 million unique TCR sequences. In addition to the first cohort of 500 to 850 subjects, a separate validation cohort of 120 different subjects was used. About five DR-DQ haplotypes were handled as single units for association and clustering, since linkage in the cohort was strong. Among approximately 370 genotyped donors of the cohort, an average of about 240,000 unique TCR beta nucleotide sequences was sequenced per donor, of which about 20% were non-productive. Rather than drawing on any new phenotypic data, the later analysis identified candidate immune exposures from TCR beta sequences and the way those sequences occurred across donors. Here is what the overall study found, with its caveats: In a later analysis, TCR association rates were found to vary across HLA loci, with the most associated TCRs seen for DRB1 alleles and the fewest for HLA-C alleles. Because HLA typing was missing for some donors at each locus, association tests included only the typed subset. Broadly in line with IMGT annotations, most TCR beta V segments showed up in productive rearrangements about 90% or about 30% of the time in an earlier analysis of a few hundred of the donors. At a false discovery rate of 0.05, a later analysis linked some 17,000 TCR beta sequences to specific HLA alleles. Because counts were too low, about 18 rarely observed V segments, including chromosome 9 orphons, were left out of the earlier analysis of about 500 of the donors. V-gene and J-gene trimming of TCR beta chains was associated with a missense DCLRE1C variant in a later genetic analysis, and the association was replicated in an independent cohort. For the cohort, immune exposure information was limited to CMV serostatus. In vitro tests confirmed that a few of the cytomegalovirus-associated TCR beta chains recognize cytomegalovirus antigens. In the study, some 160 TCR beta chains were listed as associated with cytomegalovirus. Linkage disequilibrium might explain the correlated functional status among segregating V segments, but an unknown experimental factor could not be ruled out. A later genetic analysis reported fewer N-insertions in productive TCRs among donors in an Asian-associated ancestry cluster than the roughly 700-donor mean. Most TCR sequences were observed very rarely across donors, whereas some public TCRs were present in many individuals. Some IMGT-functional V segments, including TRBV6-2 and TRBV6-3, could not be distinguished by the 87-base-pair reads and were therefore excluded. Only TCR beta chains were sequenced in this cohort, and the absence of alpha or paired-chain data limited detectable features. A later analysis found that most CMV-associated TCR beta chains appeared HLA-restricted, with HLA associations seemingly driven largely by CMV exposure. A further reported finding was that TCR beta sequences accurately predicted the HLA-A and HLA-B alleles for most subjects in the first cohort. When HLA alleles, especially DR and DQ, strongly co-occurred, TCR associations were difficult to assign to individual alleles. According to a later analysis, parvovirus B19, influenza, CMV and Epstein-Barr virus appeared linked to several top co-occurrence clusters. A cluster of highly shared sequence variants was judged likely to be a technical artifact of the sequencing pipeline. The authors suggested that the approach could potentially be extended to other disease states and immunological phenotypes. The presence/absence analyses assumed that sequencing depth was roughly uniform across donors, and that assumption may not be true. Compared with equally common non-associated chains, HLA-associated TCR beta chains in a later analysis were more clonally expanded and had lower generation probabilities. The classifier was reported to diagnose cytomegalovirus status with high specificity and sensitivity in both the original cohort and the validation cohort.

The library was generated by the immunoSEQ multiplex PCR assay. The multiplex PCR relied on a mix of 60 forward primers for TCR Vbeta segments and 13 reverse primers for TCR Jbeta segments. The CDR3 region of rearranged TCR beta genes was amplified from genomic DNA by a multiplex PCR assay. Amplified TCR beta libraries were sequenced as 87-base-pair reads on the Illumina HiSeq System. As for how the authors treated the data: Across the 670 or so repertoires, a later analysis counted around 80 million unique TCR beta chains, around 11 million of which were shared by at least two donors. Raw reads were error-corrected and collapsed into unique sequences by a nearest-neighbor algorithm in which closely related sequences were merged to remove PCR and sequencing errors. Alignment of CDR3 sequences to IMGT reference sequences was used to assign V, D and J gene segments. For a sequence to be retained, a match of at least six nucleotides to both a V gene segment and a J gene segment was required. Rearrangements were called productive when the CDR3 lacked stop codons and stayed in frame with V and J; all others were non-productive. Following IMGT convention, CDR3 was defined as the stretch from the second conserved V-encoded cysteine up to the conserved J-encoded phenylalanine. The earlier analysis of some 550 of the donors excluded any sequence lacking an unambiguous match to a single V gene segment. An earlier analysis of several hundred of the donors called V segments functional above 56.7% productive rearrangements and segregating when the between-donor standard deviation exceeded 5%. To diagnose cytomegalovirus status from the catalog of TCR beta chain sequences, a statistical classification framework was built. V and J gene assignment, in a later analysis, came from comparing TCR nucleotide sequences with IMGT/GENE-DB human TR gene sequences. A later analysis assigned CDR3 sequences and most-parsimonious VDJ recombination scenarios with the TCRdist pipeline. A later analysis defined each TCR beta chain by its CDR3 amino acid sequence plus V-gene family, and excluded reads lacking a unique V-gene family. A later analysis removed roughly 590 highly shared, low-generation-probability nucleotide sequences to deal with suspected cross-contamination and a sequencing artifact. In a later analysis, a clonal expansion index for each public chain was calculated from normalized within-repertoire ranks of inferred template counts. In a later analysis, generation probabilities were computed with a VDJ recombination model fitted to out-of-frame rearrangements, and the resulting probabilities were checked against IGoR. A later analysis scored TCR-TCR, TCR-HLA and TCR-CMV co-occurrence with hypergeometric tests, applying a repertoire-size bias correction to TCR pairs. A later analysis estimated false discovery rates by permuting HLA or CMV assignments 20 times. In a later analysis, co-occurring TCRs were grouped using DBSCAN, and TCRdist sequence similarity was added for clustering within HLA-allele-positive subsets. Repertoires with fewer than 30,000 or more than 120,000 public chains were left out of co-occurrence clustering, as were about five repertoires with anomalous nucleotide sharing. TCRdb mirrors the immuneACCESS table, restricted to in-frame sequences. Some clones are absent from its copies; in checked studies, under half trace to an unresolved V gene, and the reason for the others is unknown. V and J calls and clone size come straight from that table; D and trimming were deduced from the DNA. The sample yields around 80,000 clones; approximately 60% were counted once. Roughly 4.4% of the sample comes from the top ten.

Comment on this clone: The antigen it recognizes is unknown. Per-base quality was not reported, and no clone a single base away is much larger than it.

In total, approximately 690 healthy bone marrow donors made up the cohort. Cohort members were all nominally healthy when sampled, although unrecorded immune exposures were likely present. The donor was CMV seropositive and belonged to the group of 270 or so seropositive cohort members. Every donor gave a peripheral blood sample, and the peripheral blood mononuclear cells from that sample were used for TCR beta sequencing. The Qiagen DNeasy Blood Extraction Kit was used to extract genomic DNA from the blood cell samples. V and J are trimmed by 5 bases and 12 bases, and the gene matches miss 12 bases of the junction. Taken from the germline V gene, the CDR1 and CDR2 loops are KGHSH and LQKENI. The CDR3 runs 13 amino acids, cysteine and phenylalanine included. Here the CDR3 DNA is all that survives: 39 bases in frame from base 1.

The sequenced sample was PBMCs. The receptor comes from a male donor in good health and CMV-seropositive. The chain is made from TRBV18 and TRBJ1-1; 7 central bases correspond to TRBD1. The DNA sequence follows: TGTGCCAGCTCATCGACCCGGGAGGGGGCCCCTTTCTTT. This translates into CASSSTREGAPFF. Reference TRBV18 and TRBJ1-1 proteins supply the regions before and after the CDR3; the full variable domain is: NAGVMQNPRHLVRRRGQEARLRCSPMKGHSHVYWYRQLPEEGLKFMVYLQKENIIDESGMPKERFSAEFPKEGPSILRIQQVVRGDSAAYFCASSSTREGAPFFGQGTRLTVV.